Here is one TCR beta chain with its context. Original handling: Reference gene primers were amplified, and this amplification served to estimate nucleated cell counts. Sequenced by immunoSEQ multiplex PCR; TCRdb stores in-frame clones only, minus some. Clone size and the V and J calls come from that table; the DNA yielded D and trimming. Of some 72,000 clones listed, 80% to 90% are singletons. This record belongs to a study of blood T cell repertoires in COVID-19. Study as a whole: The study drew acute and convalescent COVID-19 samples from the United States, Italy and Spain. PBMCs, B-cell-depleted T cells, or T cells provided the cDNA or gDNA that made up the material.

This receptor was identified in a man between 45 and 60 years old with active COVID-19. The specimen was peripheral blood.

The CDR3: CAWQGTGTNYGYTF. Written as DNA, the CDR3 is TGTGCCTGGCAAGGGACAGGGACTAACTATGGCTACACCTTC. The genes are TRBV30 and TRBJ1-2, with 9 bases identical to TRBD1. CDR3 length: 14 residues. Germline-derived CDR1 and CDR2 are GTSNPN and SVGIG (reference sequence). J gave up 0 bases and V 5 bases, and 4 bases lay outside the gene matches.